The 31 T cell receptor beta chains below come from one sample, sequenced in a study of T cell repertoires in cytomegalovirus infection. TCRdb reprocessed the reads via MiXCR and lists one record per CDR3 protein. The table records around 280,000 distinct CDR3 sequences, around 9.1% of them present only once. Sequencing was carried out using PBMCs. Receptors originate from a human donor in good health (CMV status not recorded). Some clones in this sample may be carry-over from other donors' samples.

This clonotype was recorded at least ten times. The chain is built from TRBV7-2 and TRBJ2-2, with a weak D call TRBD1 (7 bases). The CDR3 covers 15 residues. The V and J ends lost 5 bases and 7 bases respectively, with 17 bases between them. Germline V lookup: CDR1 SGHTA, CDR2 FQGNSA. CDR3 loop: CASSPPEGAGGELFF. CDR3 DNA sequence: TGTGCCAGCAGCCCCCCGGAGGGGGCGGGCGGGGAGCTGTTTTTT.

This clonotype appeared a few times. The rearrangement joins TRBV5-1 to TRBJ2-5; 7 bases are shared with TRBD2. CDR1 is SGHRS, CDR2 YFSETQ, per germline. V lost 4 bases and J lost 1; bases outside the gene matches: 7. The CDR3 sequence is 15 residues long. In nucleotides, the CDR3 is TGCGCCAGCAGCGACCCTGCTAGCGGCCAAGAGACCCAGTACTTC. This codes for CASSDPASGQETQYF.

The sample holds many counts of this clonotype. The chain uses TRBV4-3 and TRBJ1-3; no firm D call. Trimming shortened V by 2 bases and J by 0 bases, and 8 bases separated the two germline ends. Germline CDR1 LGHNA, CDR2 YSLEER. The CDR3 extends over 15 amino acids. CDR3 loop: CASSQMYHSGNTIYF. The CDR3 DNA sequence: TGCGCCAGCAGCCAAATGTACCACTCTGGAAACACCATATATTTT.

Notes on this clonotype: A read error is possible here, since a much larger clone lies one base away. The chain is built from TRBV12-3 or TRBV12-4 and TRBJ1-4; no clear D gene. The germline V and J ends were trimmed by 3 bases and 8 bases, with 13 bases remaining between them. The CDR3 runs 14 residues. The CDR3 sequence is CASSFCASREKLFF. CDR3 sequence (DNA): TGTGCCAGCAGTTTCTGCGCTTCGCGGGAAAAACTGTTTTTT.

This clonotype was found many times. The chain has TRBV20-1 and TRBJ2-3; 10 nucleotides match TRBD2. With 3 bases clipped from V and 5 bases from J, the junction kept 5 bases outside the gene matches. Germline V CDR1 and CDR2: DFQATT, SNEGSKA (reference sequence). The CDR3 has 14 residues. CDR3 residues: CSASQRGGQDTQYF. For the CDR3, the DNA is TGCAGTGCTAGCCAGCGGGGGGGCCAAGATACGCAGTATTTT.

This clonotype was detected ten times or more. The CDR3 coding sequence is TGCAGGGCTCTGGAGAGCCTAAGAAACACCATATATTTT. Its protein product is CRALESLRNTIYF. This chain uses TRBV29-1 with TRBJ1-3, with D uncertain. The CDR3 totals 13 residues. Germline CDR1 reads SQVTM; CDR2 reads ANQGSEA.

The rearrangement uses TRBV3-1 and TRBJ2-1; D is perhaps TRBD2 (7 bases). Trimming removed 1 base at V and 3 bases at J, with 16 bases between. Germline CDR1 is LGHDT and CDR2 is YNNKEL (reference sequence). The CDR3 consists of 17 residues. CDR3 sequence: CASSQALAGAIYNEQFF. CDR3 bases: TGTGCCAGCAGCCAAGCCCTGGCGGGGGCCATCTACAATGAGCAGTTCTTC.

This clonotype has ten or more counts. V gene TRBV7-2 combines with J gene TRBJ2-4, with 11 bases fitting TRBD1. This CDR3 has 15 residues. After removal of 5 bases from V and 8 bases from J, the junction contained 8 bases not matched to a gene. Germline V gives CDR1 SGHTA, CDR2 FQGNSA. The chain's CDR3 is CASSKRTGGADIQYF. CDR3 sequence (DNA): TGTGCCAGCAGCAAACGGACAGGGGGCGCAGACATTCAGTACTTC. The full variable domain, with the rest looked up from reference TRBV7-2 and TRBJ2-4, is GAGVSQSPSNKVTEKGKDVELRCDPISGHTALYWYRQSLGQGLEFLIYFQGNSAPDKSGLPSDRFSAERTGGSVSTLTIQRTQQEDSAVYLCASSKRTGGADIQYFGAGTRLSVL.

This clonotype was recorded at least ten times. This chain joins TRBV14 and TRBJ2-1, with 9 positions matching TRBD1. With V trimmed by 3 bases and J by 4 bases, 7 bases remained unmatched. The CDR3 totals 16 residues. Germline CDR1 and CDR2: SGHDN and FVKESK. The CDR3 DNA is TGTGCCAGCAGCCACCCGGGACAGGGATTTTACAATGAGCAGTTCTTC. It specifies CASSHPGQGFYNEQFF. Combining the CDR3 with reference TRBV14 and TRBJ2-1 gives the whole variable domain EAGVTQFPSHSVIEKGQTVTLRCDPISGHDNLYWYRRVMGKEIKFLLHFVKESKQDESGMPNNRFLAERTGGTYSTLKVQPAELEDSGVYFCASSHPGQGFYNEQFFGPGTRLTVL.

This clonotype was found many times. The CDR3 DNA reads TGTGCCAGCACACCGGGACAGGGATCAGTGTACACTGAAGCTTTCTTT. It encodes CASTPGQGSVYTEAFF. The J gene is TRBJ1-1, the V gene TRBV28; 9 bases are a match to TRBD1. The trim removed 7 bases at V and 3 bases at J, leaving 12 bases unmatched. The CDR3 runs 16 residues. Germline CDR1 reads MDHEN; CDR2 reads SYDVKM.

As regards this clonotype: It is likely a read error, because the conserved phenylalanine at the end of the CDR3 is missing. The chain joins TRBV4-2 to TRBJ2-7; 9 bases agree with TRBD2. The junction had 3 bases not matched to a gene; V was cut back by 0 bases and J by 3 bases. The CDR3 is 15 residues long. Germline-derived CDR1 and CDR2 are LGHNA and YNFKEQ. The CDR3 DNA is TGTGCCAGCAGCCAAGATGAGACTAGCGGCTACGAGCAGTACTCC. Translated: CASSQDETSGYEQYS.

This clonotype was counted at least ten times. The chain's CDR3 is CSARNRPNQPQHF. The CDR3, as DNA: TGCAGTGCCCGGAACAGGCCCAATCAGCCCCAGCATTTT. The V and J genes are TRBV20-1 and TRBJ1-5, with D possibly being TRBD1 (5 bases). The germline V and J ends were trimmed by 6 bases and 3 bases, with 12 bases remaining between them. This CDR3 contains 13 residues. Germline lookup yields CDR1 DFQATT and CDR2 SNEGSKA (reference sequence).

At least ten counts were recorded for this clonotype. J is TRBJ2-7 and V is TRBV14, with D unresolved. CDR3 size: 13 residues. V shed 4 bases and J shed 0 bases, with 7 bases lying between them. Germline-derived CDR1 and CDR2 are SGHDN and FVKESK. The chain's CDR3 is CASSRPSSYEQYF. Here the CDR3 DNA reads TGTGCCAGCAGCCGACCGAGCTCCTACGAGCAGTACTTC.

This clonotype was picked up many times. V is TRBV7-9 and J is TRBJ2-5, with 7 bases identical to TRBD2. Trimming at V came to 6 bases and at J to 2 bases, leaving 3 bases not matched to a gene. CDR3 length equals 13 residues. CDR1 is SEHNR, CDR2 FQNEAQ, per germline (reference sequence). The CDR3 reads CASRKRGQETQYF. The CDR3 nucleotides are TGTGCCAGCAGGAAGCGGGGACAAGAGACCCAGTACTTC.

The V and J genes are TRBV20-1 and TRBJ2-7; 7 bases are shared with TRBD1. Trimming took 1 base from V and 1 from J; bases not matched to a gene: 7. Looked up from germline, CDR1 is DFQATT and CDR2 is SNEGSKA (reference sequence). The CDR3 is 15 residues long. This CDR3 reads CSARGQGRGSYEQYF. In nucleotides, the CDR3 is TGCAGTGCTAGAGGACAGGGTCGGGGTTCCTACGAGCAGTACTTC.

This CDR3 reads CSANSYEEKLFF. In nucleotides, the CDR3 is TGCAGTGCTAACTCTTACGAGGAAAAACTGTTTTTT. The V call is TRBV20-1, the J call TRBJ1-4; D not resolved. The CDR3 runs 12 residues. With 4 bases removed from V and 8 bases from J, the gap between germline ends came to 11 bases. The germline V gene encodes CDR1 DFQATT and CDR2 SNEGSKA (reference sequence).

This clonotype was counted only a few times. The J gene is TRBJ1-5, the V gene TRBV28; possible D gene TRBD1, 5 bases. Trimming removed 5 bases at V and 0 bases at J, with 14 bases between. There are 16 residues in the CDR3. Germline loops: CDR1 MDHEN, CDR2 SYDVKM. CDR3 region: CASSPTGLNSNQPQHF. CDR3 DNA sequence: TGTGCCAGCAGTCCGACGGGACTGAATAGCAATCAGCCCCAGCATTTT. The full variable domain, with the rest looked up from reference TRBV28 and TRBJ1-5, is DVKVTQSSRYLVKRTGEKVFLECVQDMDHENMFWYRQDPGLGLRLIYFSYDVKMKEKGDIPEGYSVSREKKERFSLILESASTNQTSMYLCASSPTGLNSNQPQHFGDGTRLSIL.

This clonotype was recorded only once. The genes are TRBV20-1 and TRBJ2-3, with 10 bases aligning to TRBD2. The CDR3 consists of 16 residues. The germline CDR1 and CDR2 sequences are DFQATT and SNEGSKA (reference sequence). The V and J ends lost 0 bases and 4 bases, in that order; junction bases with no gene match: 7. The CDR3 DNA follows: TGCAGTGCTAGAGATCAACTAGCGGGGCTGGCAGATACGCAGTATTTT. Translating gives CSARDQLAGLADTQYF.

The rearrangement joins TRBV18 to TRBJ1-1, with D hard to call. This CDR3 region has 13 residues. Germline CDR1 reads KGHSH; CDR2 reads LQKENI. Trimming left V 2 bases short and J 7 bases short, with 11 bases between. The CDR3 region is CASSPSEEREAFF. The CDR3 DNA reads as TGTGCCAGCTCACCAAGCGAAGAGCGTGAAGCTTTCTTT.

This clonotype was observed at least ten times. The rearrangement links TRBV7-9 to TRBJ2-6; D tentatively fits TRBD1 or TRBD2 (5 bases each). Germline CDR1 reads SEHNR; CDR2 reads FQNEAQ (reference sequence). Deletions cut 2 bases from V and 4 bases from J, with 9 bases between. The CDR3 has 15 amino acids. The CDR3 sequence: CASSLWGSGANVLTF. Written as DNA, the CDR3 is TGTGCCAGCAGCTTATGGGGGTCCGGGGCCAACGTCCTGACTTTC.

This clonotype was seen ten or more times. This chain connects TRBV12-5 to TRBJ2-1, with unresolved D. Trimming removed 0 bases at V and 8 bases at J, with 8 bases between. Germline CDR1 and CDR2: LGHNT and FRNRAP. This CDR3 has 13 residues. The CDR3 reads CASGLVLRDEQFF. The DNA for the CDR3 is TGTGCTAGTGGTTTGGTACTGAGAGATGAGCAGTTCTTC. The full variable domain, with the rest looked up from reference TRBV12-5 and TRBJ2-1, is DARVTQTPRHKVTEMGQEVTMRCQPILGHNTVFWYRQTMMQGLELLAYFRNRAPLDDSGMPKDRFSAEMPDATLATLKIQPSEPRDSAVYFCASGLVLRDEQFFGPGTRLTVL.

In its sample, this clonotype was seen many times. The chain joins TRBV12-3 or TRBV12-4 to TRBJ1-1, with unresolved D. The length of the CDR3 is 15 residues. V lost 8 bases and J 1 base, leaving 17 bases between the germline ends. CDR3 loop: CASSLGEVKNTEAFF. The CDR3 DNA sequence: TGTGCCAGCTCGTTAGGTGAGGTGAAGAACACTGAAGCTTTCTTT.

This clonotype was counted many times. V is TRBV7-2 and J is TRBJ1-4; 7 bases align to TRBD1. In germline, CDR1 is SGHTA, CDR2 FQGNSA. Losses at the gene ends were 2 bases for V and 3 bases for J; bases not matched to a gene: 3. The CDR3 covers 15 residues. CDR3 loop: CASSLSGTANEKLFF. The CDR3 DNA reads TGTGCCAGCAGCTTATCCGGGACAGCTAATGAAAAACTGTTTTTT. Full variable domain (outside the CDR3, taken from reference TRBV7-2 and TRBJ1-4): GAGVSQSPSNKVTEKGKDVELRCDPISGHTALYWYRQSLGQGLEFLIYFQGNSAPDKSGLPSDRFSAERTGGSVSTLTIQRTQQEDSAVYLCASSLSGTANEKLFFGSGTQLSVL.

Ten or more counts support this clonotype. This sequence joins TRBV7-9 and TRBJ1-1; 9 bases line up with TRBD1. The CDR3 has 17 residues. Looked up from germline, CDR1 is SEHNR and CDR2 is FQNEAQ (reference sequence). With V trimmed by 4 bases and J by 0 bases, 9 bases remained unmatched. The CDR3 DNA reads TGTGCCAGCAGCTCCTCCCGGAGGGACAGGGTGAACACTGAAGCTTTCTTT. Protein: CASSSSRRDRVNTEAFF.

V usage is TRBV10-2 and J usage is TRBJ1-1; D remains ambiguous. V dropped 7 bases and J dropped 5 bases, with 5 bases sitting between them. Germline CDR1 and CDR2: WSHSY and SAAADI. This CDR3 comprises 10 residues. CDR3 nucleotides: TGCGCCAGCATGGGGACTGAAGCTTTCTTT. Translated, it gives CASMGTEAFF.

This clonotype was picked up many times. The chain couples TRBV27 to TRBJ2-2, with 10 bases that match TRBD1. The germline gives CDR1 MNHEY, CDR2 SMNVEV (reference sequence). V was pared by 2 bases and J by 3 bases, with 3 bases of the junction left unmatched. The length of the CDR3 is 16 residues. The CDR3 nucleotides read TGTGCCAGCAGTTTAATCGGACAGGGGGACACCGGGGAGCTGTTTTTT. Translation gives CASSLIGQGDTGELFF.

In DNA, the CDR3 is TGCGCCAGCAGCTTGGTTTCGGGGCGGGGCCCCTACAATGAGCAGTTCTTC. Protein: CASSLVSGRGPYNEQFF. The J gene is TRBJ2-1, the V gene TRBV5-1; the D gene is possibly TRBD2 (6 bases). V was clipped by 0 bases and J by 2 bases, with 15 bases between them. Per germline, CDR1 SGHRS and CDR2 YFSETQ. The CDR3 consists of 17 residues.

This clonotype was picked up many times. Here the CDR3 reads CASSLSVSGLNTEAFF. The DNA of the CDR3 is TGTGCCAGCAGCTTAAGTGTTTCGGGGCTGAACACTGAAGCTTTCTTT. V usage is TRBV7-2 and J usage is TRBJ1-1; perhaps TRBD1 as D (5 bases). Trimming pared 2 bases from V and 0 bases from J, leaving 13 bases between. The CDR3 runs to 16 residues. Per the germline V gene, CDR1 is SGHTA and CDR2 is FQGNSA. Filled out from reference TRBV7-2 and TRBJ1-1, the complete variable domain reads GAGVSQSPSNKVTEKGKDVELRCDPISGHTALYWYRQSLGQGLEFLIYFQGNSAPDKSGLPSDRFSAERTGGSVSTLTIQRTQQEDSAVYLCASSLSVSGLNTEAFFGQGTRLTVV.

The V call is TRBV6-2 or TRBV6-3, the J call TRBJ2-3, with D possibly being TRBD1 (6 bases). The CDR3 is 16 residues long. Germline loops: CDR1 MNHEY, CDR2 SVGEGT. Deletions cut 6 bases from V and 3 bases from J, with 19 bases between. CDR3 sequence reads: CASRPLLRGGTDTQYF. The CDR3 coding sequence is TGTGCCAGCAGACCCCTCCTGAGAGGGGGTACAGATACGCAGTATTTT.

This chain connects TRBV29-1 to TRBJ2-7; TRBD2 agrees at 10 bases. CDR3 length: 17 residues. The ends lost 3 bases at V and 3 bases at J; junction bases unmatched: 14. Germline V CDR1 and CDR2: SQVTM, ANQGSEA. This CDR3 reads CSVEGTSEGGGLYEQYF. The DNA of the CDR3 is TGCAGCGTTGAGGGGACTAGCGAGGGGGGCGGTCTCTACGAGCAGTACTTC.

This clonotype was seen a handful of times. V and J are TRBV12-3 or TRBV12-4 and TRBJ2-3, with D possibly being TRBD2 (5 bases). The CDR3 runs to 15 residues. The V end lost 5 bases, the J end lost 6 bases, and 18 bases lay between the germline ends. CDR3 DNA sequence: TGTGCCAGCAGTCCCCCGGCCGGGAAAATGGATACGCAGTATTTT. Protein: CASSPPAGKMDTQYF.